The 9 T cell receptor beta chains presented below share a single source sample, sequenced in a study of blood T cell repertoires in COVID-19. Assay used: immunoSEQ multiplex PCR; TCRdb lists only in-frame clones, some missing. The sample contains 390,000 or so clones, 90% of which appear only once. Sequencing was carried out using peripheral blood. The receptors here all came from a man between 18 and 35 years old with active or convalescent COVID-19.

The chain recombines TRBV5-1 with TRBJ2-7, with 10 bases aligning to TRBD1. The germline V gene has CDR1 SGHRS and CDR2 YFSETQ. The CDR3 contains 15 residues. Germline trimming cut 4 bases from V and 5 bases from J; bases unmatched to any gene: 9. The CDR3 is CASSRRTGGTDEQYF. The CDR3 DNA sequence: TGCGCCAGCAGCCGACGGACAGGGGGTACCGACGAGCAGTACTTC.

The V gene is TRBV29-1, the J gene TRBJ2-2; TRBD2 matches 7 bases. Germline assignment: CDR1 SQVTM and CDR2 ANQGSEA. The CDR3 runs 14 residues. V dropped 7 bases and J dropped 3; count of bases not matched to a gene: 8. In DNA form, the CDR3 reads TGCAGCGCCGACGGGGGGTTAGACACCGGGGAGCTGTTTTTT. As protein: CSADGGLDTGELFF.

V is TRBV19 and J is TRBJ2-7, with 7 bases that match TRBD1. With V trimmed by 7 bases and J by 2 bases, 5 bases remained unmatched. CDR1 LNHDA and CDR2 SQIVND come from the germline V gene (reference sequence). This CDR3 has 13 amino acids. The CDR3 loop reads CASMGQTPYEQYF. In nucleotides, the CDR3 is TGTGCCAGTATGGGACAGACCCCCTACGAGCAGTACTTC.

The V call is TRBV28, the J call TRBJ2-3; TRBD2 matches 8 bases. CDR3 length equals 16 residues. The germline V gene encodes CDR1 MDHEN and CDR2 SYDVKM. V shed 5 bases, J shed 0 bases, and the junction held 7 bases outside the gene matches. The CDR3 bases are TGTGCCAGCAGTACCTCTAGCGGGTTTAGCACAGATACGCAGTATTTT. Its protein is CASSTSSGFSTDTQYF.

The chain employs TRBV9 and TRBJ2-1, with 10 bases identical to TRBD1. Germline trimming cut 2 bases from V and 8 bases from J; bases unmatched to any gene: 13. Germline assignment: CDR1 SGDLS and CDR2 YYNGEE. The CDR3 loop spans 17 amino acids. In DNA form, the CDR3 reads TGTGCCAGCAGCGTGCAGCCGGGACAGGGGTGGGGCGATGAGCAGTTCTTC. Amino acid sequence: CASSVQPGQGWGDEQFF.

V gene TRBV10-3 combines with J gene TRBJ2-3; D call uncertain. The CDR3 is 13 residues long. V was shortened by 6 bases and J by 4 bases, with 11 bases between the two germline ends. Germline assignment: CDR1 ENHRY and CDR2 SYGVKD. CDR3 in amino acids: CAIRSSVPDTQYF. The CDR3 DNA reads TGTGCCATCAGGTCAAGCGTTCCAGATACGCAGTATTTT.

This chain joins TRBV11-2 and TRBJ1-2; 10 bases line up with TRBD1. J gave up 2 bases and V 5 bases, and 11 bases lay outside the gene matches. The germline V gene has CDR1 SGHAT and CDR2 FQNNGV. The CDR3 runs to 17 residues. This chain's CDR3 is CASSPAGTGVSNYGYTF. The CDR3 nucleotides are TGTGCCAGCAGCCCCGCCGGGACAGGGGTCTCCAACTATGGCTACACCTTC.

The CDR3 region is CASSEPTGGSNQPQHF. CDR3 nucleotide sequence: TGTGCCAGCAGCGAACCGACAGGGGGTAGCAATCAGCCCCAGCATTTT. V is TRBV5-5 and J is TRBJ1-5; TRBD1 matches at 9 bases. Germline trimming cut 4 bases from V and 0 bases from J; bases unmatched to any gene: 5. This CDR3 is 16 amino acids long. Germline CDR1 SGHKS, CDR2 YYEKEE (reference sequence).

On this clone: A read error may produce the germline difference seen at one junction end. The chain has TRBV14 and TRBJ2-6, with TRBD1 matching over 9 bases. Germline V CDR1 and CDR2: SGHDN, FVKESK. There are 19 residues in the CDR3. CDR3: CASSQHRGRTAAGANVLTF. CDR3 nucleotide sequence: TGTGCCAGCAGCCAGCACAGGGGGCGGACGGCTGCTGGGGCCAACGTGCTGACTTTC.